This TCR beta chain appears in the sequencing data of a study of T cell responses to AZD1222 COVID-19 vaccine. General study points: AZD1222 recipients seropositive at baseline numbered only five to seven. The reported proportion of spike-specific TCRs targeting unmutated variant regions was nearly half. Scientists sampled the repertoires only once the peak T cell response had passed.

Investigators merged groups given second doses at roughly 4 or roughly 12 weeks. Concerning this clone itself: The antigen remains unidentified. An end of the junction differs from the germline gene, which may be a read error.

The CDR3 is 13 amino acids. Germline V gene lookup returns CDR1 SNHLY and CDR2 FYNNEI. Generated by immunoSEQ multiplex PCR, the TCRdb table keeps only in-frame clones and is missing some. This table has 35,000 to 45,000 clones, around 80% appearing once. Sequencing was performed on peripheral blood, taken 28 days after the second AZD1222 dose. The receptor was isolated from an adult who received the AZD1222 COVID-19 vaccine. The chain is built from TRBV2 and TRBJ1-4; D gene ambiguous. The CDR3 DNA reads TGTGCCAGCAGAGAAGGACCTAATGAAAAACTGTTTTTT. It specifies CASREGPNEKLFF.